The 14 T cell receptor delta chains in this list originate from one sample, sequenced in a study of gamma-delta T cells after stem cell transplantation. TCRdb reran clone calling via CATT on the RT-PCR reads. Of approximately 580 delta-chain clones in the sample, about 23% were seen once. Material: gamma-delta T cells. These receptor sequences come from a human donor. It is not recorded whose cells these are; they may come from a transplant donor.

A word on this clone: TCRdb shows a much larger clone's protein in place of this DNA's translation, and the two differ at residue 12, likely through a read error; the protein shown is translated from the DNA. A J gene of TRDJ1 was called, though the V gene was not; no check of the table's D call, TRDD3, against the DNA was made. This CDR3 has 15 amino acids. In DNA form, the CDR3 reads TGTGCCTGTGACACCGTGACGGCGGCCACCGATACACTCATCTTT. This sequence encodes CACDTVTAATDTLIF.

In regard to this clone: The protein recorded in TCRdb matches a much larger clone and deviates from this DNA's translation at residue 4, suggesting a read error; the protein here is obtained by translating the DNA. The V call is TRDV2, the J call TRDJ3; D is undetermined. This CDR3 is built from 17 residues. Germline CDR1 and CDR2: GEAIGNYY and EKD. The V end was cut by 6 bases, the J end by 1 base, with 15 bases between. The CDR3 region has the DNA TGTGCCTGTAACGCCCCCTCAGTTTCCTGGGACACCCGACAGATGTTTTTC. Its protein is CACNAPSVSWDTRQMFF.

The V and J genes are TRDV2 and TRDJ1; 9 bases fit TRDD3. TCRdb offers no J gene call, so here the DNA was matched to germline to obtain one. CDR3 size: 17 residues. Germline V gene lookup returns CDR1 GEAIGNYY and CDR2 EKD. Trimming removed 2 bases from V and 0 bases from J; junction bases left unmatched: 9. For the CDR3, the DNA is TGTGCCTGTGACAGGCTGGGGGATTCGGTGTACACCGATAAACTCATCTTT. Amino acids: CACDRLGDSVYTDKLIF.

Regarding this clone: One base separates it from a far larger clone, so it is likely a read error. The J gene was identified as TRDJ1, and no V gene was called; the D call of TRDD3 is as the table states it, not checked on the DNA. This CDR3 spans 19 amino acids. The CDR3 DNA reads TGTGCCTGTGACCCCGTTCTACTGGGGGATACGGCGGGCACCGATAAACTCATCTTT. Its protein is CACDPVLLGDTAGTDKLIF.

This clone came up a few times. A much bigger clone sits one base away, suggesting this may be a read error. This rearrangement joins TRDV2 to TRDJ1, with 9 nucleotides matching TRDD3. This CDR3 spans 19 amino acids. J was trimmed by 1 base and V by 0 bases; bases with no gene match: 14. Germline CDR1 reads GEAIGNYY; CDR2 reads EKD. CDR3: CACDTVEGIRRVGTDKLIF. The CDR3 DNA is TGTGCCTGTGACACCGTTGAGGGGATACGCAGAGTGGGCACCGATAAACTCATCTTT.

A word on this clone: A far larger clone is a single base away, which makes a read error likely. The chain has TRDV2 and TRDJ1, with 7 bases aligning to TRDD2. J gave up 0 bases and V 1 base, and 22 bases lay outside the gene matches. The CDR3 covers 21 residues. Per germline, CDR1 GEAIGNYY and CDR2 EKD. The CDR3 is CACDTVPTSGRYLAYTDKLIF. In DNA, the CDR3 is TGTGCCTGTGACACAGTTCCTACTTCTGGGAGATACCTGGCGTACACCGATAAACTCATCTTT.

With regard to this clone: A read error is possible here, since a much larger clone lies one base away. The sample holds other DNA sequences that translate to the same CDR3. This chain uses TRDV2 with TRDJ1; 9 nucleotides agree with TRDD3. No J gene was available from TCRdb, and it was assigned here by a germline match of the DNA. CDR1 is GEAIGNYY, CDR2 EKD, per germline. The CDR3 loop spans 24 amino acids. Unmatched junction bases numbered 32, after V lost 4 bases and J lost 0 bases. CDR3 residues: CACDTIPPTRQLGIRNSDTDKLIF. The CDR3 region has the DNA TGTGCCTGTGATACTATACCTCCTACTCGCCAGCTGGGGATACGCAACTCTGACACCGATAAACTCATCTTT.

A word on this clone: With a far larger clone one base away, a read error is the likely cause. Here the J gene is TRDJ1 and the V gene is not called; TRDD3 is taken as the D call from the table, unchecked against the DNA. The CDR3 loop spans 19 amino acids. The CDR3 DNA follows: TGTGCCTGTGACACCGTGGGGGCCGGGGGCCGACCCAACACCGATAAACTCATCTTT. This encodes CACDTVGAGGRPNTDKLIF.

Note on this clone: A far larger clone is a single base away, which makes a read error likely. J is TRDJ1 and V is TRDV2, with 12 nucleotides matching TRDD3. TCRdb is silent on the J gene; assignment here came from matching the DNA to germline. V lost 0 bases and J lost 0; bases outside the gene matches: 10. This CDR3 is 19 amino acids long. CDR1 and CDR2 from the germline V gene are GEAIGNYY and EKD. CDR3 in amino acids: CACDTISTGGYPYTDKLIF. The DNA of the CDR3 is TGTGCCTGTGACACCATAAGTACTGGGGGATACCCGTACACCGATAAACTCATCTTT.

Remarks on this clone: A much larger clone sits a single nucleotide away, making a read error possible. The chain has TRDV2 and TRDJ1; D perhaps matches TRDD3 (5 bases). This CDR3 has 15 residues. Trimming cost V 1 base and J 3 bases, with 14 bases left between them. CDR1 and CDR2 (germline): GEAIGNYY, EKD. Written as DNA, the CDR3 is TGTGCCTGTGACACAGTGGGGAATACGGCCGATAAACTCATCTTT. Translated: CACDTVGNTADKLIF.

In its sample, this clone ranks as hyperexpanded. This CDR3 is also generated by other DNA sequences in the sample. The CDR3 spells CACDTLGDKEYTDKLIF. The CDR3 nucleotides read TGTGCCTGTGACACTTTGGGGGATAAAGAGTACACCGATAAACTCATCTTT. The rearrangement uses TRDV2 and TRDJ1, with 9 positions matching TRDD3. V gave up 1 base and J gave up 0 bases; unmatched junction bases: 8. Per germline, CDR1 GEAIGNYY and CDR2 EKD. CDR3 length: 17 residues.

This clone was detected only a few times. With a much larger clone just one base away, this may be a read error. The chain couples TRDV2 to TRDJ1, with TRDD3 identical over 10 bases. Losses at the gene ends were 2 bases for V and 1 base for J; bases not matched to a gene: 12. Looked up from germline, CDR1 is GEAIGNYY and CDR2 is EKD. The CDR3 has 18 residues. The CDR3 protein is CACDSVLGDSVCTDKLIF. The CDR3, as DNA: TGTGCCTGTGACAGCGTACTGGGGGATTCGGTGTGCACCGATAAACTCATCTTT.

This clone was detected a few times. This may arise from a read error, as a much more abundant clone is one base away. The chain uses TRDV2 and TRDJ1; TRDD3 agrees at 11 bases. The CDR3 is made up of 16 amino acids. Per the germline V gene, CDR1 is GEAIGNYY and CDR2 is EKD. This CDR3 is CAFDTVDGGYAGPIIF. In DNA form, the CDR3 reads TGTGCCTTTGACACCGTGGATGGGGGATACGCGGGTCCTATCATCTTT.

This clone has only a few counts. The protein that TCRdb holds for this DNA derives from a much larger clone and differs from the translated DNA at residue 4, which likely indicates a read error; the protein shown here is translated from the DNA. This chain connects TRDV2 to TRDJ1, with 9 positions matching TRDD3. The length of the CDR3 is 17 residues. Germline assignment: CDR1 GEAIGNYY and CDR2 EKD. V trimming: 5 bases; J trimming: 0 bases; junction bases outside the gene matches: 12. The CDR3 DNA is TGTGCCTGTGGCACTTTGGGGGATAAAGAGTACACCGATAAACTCATCTTT. It codes for CACGTLGDKEYTDKLIF.